This T cell receptor (beta chain) was obtained from a study of T cells in Graves' hyperthyroidism and ophthalmopathy. Study-wide results and caveats: Ophthalmopathy was predicted by the model a median of about 6.7 months ahead of onset.

The TCR beta CDR3 regions underwent amplification using RNA transcripts as the source. First-round RT-PCR targeting the TCR CDR3 was performed with the HTBI primer set. TCRdb processed the multiplex PCR reads anew with MiXCR; each CDR3 protein has one entry. The sample gives about 640,000 distinct CDR3 sequences, around 13% of which show up once; around 12% is in the top ten. This clonotype came up many times. What it binds is not known. The V end lost 2 bases, the J end lost 4 bases, and 9 bases lay between the germline ends. The CDR3 runs to 15 residues. CDR1 and CDR2 from the germline V gene are KGHSH and LQKENI.

Sample: blood. V and J are TRBV18 and TRBJ1-6; D is unresolved. The sequence derives from a woman aged 45-65 years with Graves' ophthalmopathy. Here the CDR3 DNA reads TGTGCCAGCTCACCAGTGGCCGCGTATAATTCACCCCTCCACTTT. This codes for CASSPVAAYNSPLHF.